The rows below give T cell receptor beta chains drawn from one sample of a study of T-cell reconstitution after alpha-beta-depleted transplantation in children. MiXCR, applied by TCRdb to the PCR reads, yields one record per CDR3 protein. The sample shows 700,000 to 850,000 distinct CDR3 sequences, about 15% of them seen only once. This specimen consisted of PBMCs, mostly from graft donor cells, obtained 360 days after TCRalphabeta/CD19-depleted stem cell transplant. Receptors originate from a male patient between 10 and 17 years old who had a stem cell transplant for acute lymphoblastic leukemia, so the T cells may come from the graft donor. CDR3s include the opening cysteine and the closing phenylalanine or tryptophan. The D gene is left open where the match is weak. Clone sizes are given selectively: once, few, many, or a class where the clone is expanded.

clone size,D gene,V gene,J gene,CDR3 DNA,CDR3 protein
few,-,TRBV5-1,TRBJ2-1,TGCGCCAGCAGCTTATCGGTGACGGGCTACAATGAGCAGTTCTTC,CASSLSVTGYNEQFF
-,-,TRBV14,TRBJ1-6,TGTGCCAGCAGCCCAAGTAATCGTTCACCCCTCCACTTT,CASSPSNRSPLHF
-,TRBD2,TRBV30,TRBJ2-6,TGTGCCTGGAGGGGACTAGCGGGAGCCTCTGGGGCCAACGTCCTGACTTTC,CAWRGLAGASGANVLTF
few,-,TRBV5-1,TRBJ2-6,TGCGCCAGCAGCTCGCCCCACTCTGGGGCCAACGTCCTGACTTTC,CASSSPHSGANVLTF
many,-,TRBV27,TRBJ2-2,TGTGCCAGCAGTACACGGGGAATGGGGGAGCTGTTTTTT,CASSTRGMGELFF
few,-,TRBV15,TRBJ2-3,TGTGCCACCAGCAGAGCCGGGCGATCTAGCACAGATACGCAGTATTTT,CATSRAGRSSTDTQYF
-,-,TRBV24-1,TRBJ2-1,TGTGCCACCAGACCGACGCCGAGCTCCTACAATGAGCAGTTCTTC,CATRPTPSSYNEQFF
many,TRBD2,TRBV4-1,TRBJ2-2,TGCGCCAGCAGCCAAGTGGGAGGGATGGGGGAGCTGTTTTTT,CASSQVGGMGELFF
few,-,TRBV4-1,TRBJ1-2,TGCGCCAGCAGCCAAGTAAAGGGCACGGGGTACCATGGCTACACCTTC,CASSQVKGTGYHGYTF
many,-,TRBV18,TRBJ2-3,TGTGCCAGCAGTCCACAAGATACGCAGTATTTT,CASSPQDTQYF
-,TRBD2,TRBV5-1,TRBJ2-1,TGCGCCAGCAGCTTGGGGCCCACTAGCGGAGGGGTTAACAATGAGCAGTTCTTC,CASSLGPTSGGVNNEQFF
many,-,TRBV28,TRBJ2-2,TGTGCCAGCCTCGGTTGGGGCGAGCGGGAGCTGTTTTTT,CASLGWGERELFF
-,TRBD2,TRBV11-1,TRBJ2-7,TGTGCCAGCAGCCCGGGACTAGCTAAATTGGGGCAGTACTTC,CASSPGLAKLGQYF
-,-,TRBV6-2/TRBV6-3,TRBJ2-1,TGTGCCAGCACAAAAAGGTCGGGGGAGCAGTTCTTC,CASTKRSGEQFF
-,-,TRBV7-2,TRBJ2-5,TGTGCCAGCAGCTTAGTTCCCGGCCAGGGCAAGTACTTC,CASSLVPGQGKYF
few,-,TRBV7-9,TRBJ2-2,TGTGCCAGCAGCTTAGGGTGGCAGGGTTCGAACACCGGGGAGCTGTTTTTT,CASSLGWQGSNTGELFF
medium-sized,TRBD2,TRBV6-2/TRBV6-3,TRBJ2-1,TGTGCCAGCAGTCTTAGCGGGAGGGATTACAATGAGCAGTTCTTC,CASSLSGRDYNEQFF
many,TRBD2,TRBV11-2,TRBJ2-7,TGTGCCAGCAGCTTCGCGGGAGGCCCTTACTACGAGCAGTACTTC,CASSFAGGPYYEQYF
-,TRBD2,TRBV20-1,TRBJ2-7,TGCAGTGCTAGGGCGAGCGGGAGGGCGTACGAGCAGTACTTC,CSARASGRAYEQYF
-,TRBD2,TRBV7-2,TRBJ2-5,TGTGCCAGCAGCTTAGCGGGACTAGCGGGAGGGTTGAGGGAGACCCAGTACTTC,CASSLAGLAGGLRETQYF
many,TRBD2,TRBV27,TRBJ2-1,TGTGCCAGCATTTTCCGGTTCCGCTCAGCGGGAGACAATGAGCAGTTCTTC,CASIFRFRSAGDNEQFF